Sequencing of this T cell receptor (beta chain) was carried out in a study of blood T cell repertoires in COVID-19 (dated by TCRdb to the early 2020s). General notes on the study: The collaborator samples originated in the United States, Italy and Spain and spanned the acute and convalescent phases of COVID-19. The prospective study material was composed of cDNA or gDNA derived from T cells, B-cell-depleted T cells, or PBMCs. Deeply sampled blood TCRbeta repertoires from subjects exposed to, actively infected with, or recovered from COVID-19 were included in the dataset. The repertoires were released in a freely available public database meant as a resource for research on the immune response to SARS-CoV-2. Samples were obtained from the ongoing ImmuneRACE study (first 160 participants) and from about 1,300 subjects provided by 6 global collaborators. The sample metadata nearly always contained a de-identified subject ID, COVID-19 status, age in years and sex. Where available, HLA class I and class II types were obtained from metadata supplied by the sample provider rather than from assay-based typing. General conclusions and limits of the study: How much clinical and demographic metadata was included differed by source and by participant, and the metadata was provided uncurated.

From the cysteine through the phenylalanine, the CDR3 covers 16 amino acids. Solely the CDR3 DNA is kept, with 48 bases framed from the first base. V is clipped by 0 bases and J by 4 bases, and the sequence between their germline boundaries is 14 bases long. CDR1 and CDR2 were assigned from the germline V gene as SGDLS and YYNGEE. One collaborating source in Seattle enrolled patients while the patients were actively infected and followed the patients over time throughout the course of disease. Whole blood was collected in K2EDTA tubes by collaborating institutions according to the institutions' own protocols. For TCRbeta analysis, collaborator samples were shipped as frozen whole blood, as isolated PBMCs, or as DNA extracted from either sample type. TCRbeta CDR3 regions were amplified from genomic DNA by means of the immunoSEQ Assay, a bias-controlled multiplex PCR. From the authors' description of their analysis: The number of nucleated cells in each sample was estimated from the amplification of reference gene primers within the assay. To quantify the absolute abundance of each unique TCRbeta CDR3 rearrangement, sequence reads were collapsed and filtered. For each sample, productive Simpson clonality was calculated by taking the square root of Simpson's diversity index across productive rearrangements. TCRdb provides this immuneACCESS table in a form limited to in-frame rearrangements. Some clones are lacking; in checked studies, under half of them reflect an unresolved V gene, and why the rest are absent is not known. Clone size and V and J calls were adopted from that table, with D and trimming inferred from the DNA. For this sample the table gives roughly 570,000 clones, of which about 89% were detected only once. The ten largest clones represent roughly 7.3% of the sample.

This clone has just one count. Its antigen is unknown. One base away there is no much larger clone; base qualities are not given. This TCR derives from a woman between 50 and 59 years old with COVID-19, enrolled during active disease. Material for sequencing was peripheral blood. The sequence links TRBV9 to TRBJ1-3, with the D segment identity uncertain. The DNA reads TGTGCCAGCAGCGTAGGTCTCAGAGTCGGGGGAAACACCATATATTTT. It translates to CASSVGLRVGGNTIYF.